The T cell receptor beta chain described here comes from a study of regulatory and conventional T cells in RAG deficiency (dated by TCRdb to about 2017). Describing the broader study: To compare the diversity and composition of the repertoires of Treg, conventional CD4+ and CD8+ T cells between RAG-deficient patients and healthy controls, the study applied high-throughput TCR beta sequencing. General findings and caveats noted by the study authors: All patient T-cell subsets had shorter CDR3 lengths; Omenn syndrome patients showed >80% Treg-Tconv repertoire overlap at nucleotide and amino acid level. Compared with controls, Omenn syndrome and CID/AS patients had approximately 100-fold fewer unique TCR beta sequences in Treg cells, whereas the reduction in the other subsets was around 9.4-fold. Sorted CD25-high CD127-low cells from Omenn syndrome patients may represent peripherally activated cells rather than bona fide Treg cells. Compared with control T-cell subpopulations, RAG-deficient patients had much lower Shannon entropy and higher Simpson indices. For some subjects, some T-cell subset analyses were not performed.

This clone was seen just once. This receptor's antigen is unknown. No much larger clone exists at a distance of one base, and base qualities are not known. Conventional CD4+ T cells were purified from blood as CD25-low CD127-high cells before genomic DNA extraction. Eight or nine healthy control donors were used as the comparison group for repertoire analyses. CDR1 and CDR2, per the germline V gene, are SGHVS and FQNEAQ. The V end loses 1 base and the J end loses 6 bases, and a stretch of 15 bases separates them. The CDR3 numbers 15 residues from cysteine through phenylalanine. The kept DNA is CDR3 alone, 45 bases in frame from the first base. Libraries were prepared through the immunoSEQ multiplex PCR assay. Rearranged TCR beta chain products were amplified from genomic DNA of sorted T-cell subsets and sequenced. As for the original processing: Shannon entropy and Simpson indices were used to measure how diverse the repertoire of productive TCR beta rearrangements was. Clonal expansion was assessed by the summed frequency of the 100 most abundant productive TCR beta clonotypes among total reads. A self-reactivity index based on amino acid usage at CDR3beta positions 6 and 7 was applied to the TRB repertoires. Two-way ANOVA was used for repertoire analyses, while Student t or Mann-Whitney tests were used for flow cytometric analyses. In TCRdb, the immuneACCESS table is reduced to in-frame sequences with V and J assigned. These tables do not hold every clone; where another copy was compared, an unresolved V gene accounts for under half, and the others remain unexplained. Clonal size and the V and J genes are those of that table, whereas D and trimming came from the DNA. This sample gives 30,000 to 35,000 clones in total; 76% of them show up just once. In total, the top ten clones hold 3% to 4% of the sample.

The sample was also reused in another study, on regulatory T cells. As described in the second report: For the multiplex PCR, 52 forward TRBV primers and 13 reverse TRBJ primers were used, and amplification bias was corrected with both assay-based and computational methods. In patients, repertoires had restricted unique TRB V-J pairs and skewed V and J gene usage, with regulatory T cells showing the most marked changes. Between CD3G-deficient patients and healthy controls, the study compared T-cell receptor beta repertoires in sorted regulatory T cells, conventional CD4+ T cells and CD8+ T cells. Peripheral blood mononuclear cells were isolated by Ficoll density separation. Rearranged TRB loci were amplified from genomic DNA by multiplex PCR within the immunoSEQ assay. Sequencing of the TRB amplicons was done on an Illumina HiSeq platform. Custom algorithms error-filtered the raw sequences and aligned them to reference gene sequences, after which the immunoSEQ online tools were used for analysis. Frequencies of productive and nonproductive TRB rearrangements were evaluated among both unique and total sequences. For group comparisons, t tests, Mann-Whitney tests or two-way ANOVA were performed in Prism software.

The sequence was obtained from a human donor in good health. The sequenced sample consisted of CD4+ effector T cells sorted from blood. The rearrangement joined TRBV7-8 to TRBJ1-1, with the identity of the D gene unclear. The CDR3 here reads CASSLGRARMAEAFF. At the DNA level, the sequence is TGTGCCAGCAGCTTAGGGAGGGCGAGAATGGCTGAAGCTTTCTTT. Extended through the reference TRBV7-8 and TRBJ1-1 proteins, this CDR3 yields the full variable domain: GAGVSQSPRYKVAKRGQDVALRCDPISGHVSLFWYQQALGQGPEFLTYFQNEAQLDKSGLPSDRFFAERPEGSVSTLKIQRTQQEDSAVYLCASSLGRARMAEAFFGQGTRLTVV.